Reported below is one TCR beta chain. The target antigen is unknown. The data are from a study of cytomegalovirus exposure and HLA in healthy donors. The PCR was carried out with 60 Vbeta primers and 13 Jbeta primers. Assay: immunoSEQ multiplex PCR; the TCRdb copy retains only in-frame clones and omits some. Of 150,000 to 200,000 clones in the sample, approximately 85% were seen once. Notes on the study in general: TCR beta sequences reportedly predicted most subjects' HLA-A and HLA-B alleles accurately.

Germline V CDR1 and CDR2: LGHNA, YNFKEQ. The V segment lost 0 bases and the J segment 4 bases; nucleotides outside the gene matches: 7. The CDR3 consists of 17 residues. The sequence was obtained from a girl aged 10 to 17 in good health and CMV-seropositive. Sequencing was carried out using PBMCs. This chain connects TRBV4-2 to TRBJ2-3; 10 bases are shared with TRBD2. DNA of the CDR3: TGTGCCAGCAGCCAAGATGGGAGCGGGGGGGCGGCAGATACGCAGTATTTT. Translating gives CASSQDGSGGAADTQYF.